The T cell receptor (beta chain) described here comes from a study of control samples from healthy donors and cancer patients (dated by TCRdb to the early 2020s). From the cysteine up to the phenylalanine, the CDR3 has a length of 15 residues. This entry keeps only the CDR3 DNA: 45 bases, framed from base 1. The V end loses 6 bases and the J end loses 4 bases, and a stretch of 16 bases separates them. As encoded in the germline V gene (reference sequence), CDR1 is LNHDA while CDR2 is SQIVND. Concerning this clone itself: What this receptor recognizes is not known. Qualities for individual bases were not recorded, and no much larger clone is one base off.

Receptors were amplified or captured by the immunoSEQ multiplex PCR assay. Sourced from immuneACCESS, this table was stored by TCRdb with only in-frame sequences that have V and J called. A share of the clones is absent; for the studies checked, an unresolved V gene accounts for under half, and the remainder has no known explanation. The sample table contains fewer than 90,000 clones; only one count was recorded for around 94% of them. The top ten hold roughly 6.2% of the sample. The chain couples TRBV19 to TRBJ2-1; a weak D assignment points to TRBD2 (7 bases agree). This TCR came from a woman aged 40 to 50 in good health. Sequenced material: blood. The CDR3 loop reads CASRGAGARYNEQFF. The sequenced DNA is TGTGCCAGTAGGGGGGCGGGGGCCCGATACAATGAGCAGTTCTTC.